This T cell receptor beta chain was recorded in a study of blood T cell repertoires in COVID-19. Background on the study: The analysed material was cDNA or gDNA that came from T cells, B-cell-depleted T cells, or PBMCs.

Germline V CDR1 and CDR2: LGHNT, FRNRAP. CDR3 length: 18 amino acids. The V end lost 0 bases, the J end lost 0 bases, and 16 bases lay between the germline ends. Authors' methods: Nucleated cell number was recorded as an estimate derived from reference gene primer amplification. The protocol was immunoSEQ multiplex PCR, while the TCRdb copy is restricted to in-frame clones and leaves out a portion. The V and J calls and clone size come from that table; D and trimming were worked out from the DNA. The sample has under 250,000 clones, 88% seen once. The sample taken for sequencing was peripheral blood. The clonotype originates from a woman aged 60 to 75 with acute or convalescent COVID-19. V usage is TRBV12-5 and J usage is TRBJ2-3, with D possibly matching TRBD2 (6 bases). The CDR3 here is CASGLVRGGLASTDTQYF. CDR3 in DNA: TGTGCTAGTGGTTTGGTACGAGGTGGGCTAGCGAGCACAGATACGCAGTATTTT.